This T cell receptor beta chain was identified in a study of shared clonotypes between healthy human individuals. Several immunoSEQ 96-well plates shared each subset's DNA, each plate a replicate. Assay: immunoSEQ multiplex PCR; the TCRdb copy retains only in-frame clones and omits some. The sample records more than 1,200,000 clones, around 98.5% being singletons. The study, taken as a whole, reports: Unshared clonotypes carried lower generation probabilities than those common to all four donors. Represented diversity (both genetic and exposure-history) was limited by the small number of donors.

Notes on this clone: The antigen is not known.

CDR3 size: 11 residues. Germline V gene data show CDR1 as MDHEN and CDR2 as SYDVKM. Between the trimmed V and J ends, which lost 3 bases and 8 bases, there was a span of 5 bases. Sequencing input: naive CD4+ T cells sorted from blood. Stated subset: CD45RA+ positively selected. This clonotype originated in a man aged 25 to 40 in good health. The gene calls are TRBV28 and TRBJ2-1; D is unclear. Here the CDR3 reads CASSFGYEQFF. The DNA for the CDR3 is TGTGCCAGCAGTTTCGGTTATGAGCAGTTCTTC.